The 7 T cell receptor beta chains below come from one sample, sequenced in a study of T cell responses to AZD1222 COVID-19 vaccine (dated by TCRdb to about 2021). The time point label for this specimen denotes: baseline before first vaccination. Libraries were constructed by the immunoSEQ multiplex PCR assay. The clones in this table, taken by TCRdb from immuneACCESS, are in-frame only. Not every clone is retained; where verified, under half of the shortfall comes from an unresolved V gene, and the cause of the rest is unknown. Across this sample there are tens of thousands of clones, with over 80% seen only once. The ten largest clones add up to about 51% of the sample. This specimen consisted of peripheral blood, obtained on day 0 of AZD1222 vaccination. These receptors were collected from an adult in good health.

The J gene is TRBJ2-3, the V gene TRBV5-5, with D tentatively TRBD1 (5 bases). V was cut by 4 bases and J by 3 bases, with 12 bases left in between. The CDR3 sequence is 14 residues long. Germline CDR1 SGHKS, CDR2 YYEKEE (reference sequence). Here the CDR3 reads CASSGQAGTDTQYF. As DNA, the CDR3 is TGTGCCAGCAGCGGACAAGCAGGGACAGATACGCAGTATTTT.

The rearrangement joins TRBV27 to TRBJ2-7; D assignment may be TRBD1 or TRBD2 (5 bases each). V lost 8 bases to trimming and J lost 7 bases, with 15 bases between them. This CDR3 is 12 amino acids long. Per the germline V gene, CDR1 is MNHEY and CDR2 is SMNVEV (reference sequence). Here the CDR3 reads CASRGGSWEQYF. CDR3 in DNA: TGTGCCAGCCGTGGGGGATCGTGGGAGCAGTACTTC.

The chain is built from TRBV3-1 (or the pseudogene TRBV3-2) and TRBJ1-6; D call uncertain. V lost 0 bases to trimming and J lost 11 bases, with 14 bases between them. This CDR3 contains 15 residues. In germline, CDR1 is LGHDT, CDR2 YNNKEL (reference sequence). Here the CDR3 DNA reads TGTGCCAGCAGCCAAGATTCCGTCACCGGAACACCCCTCCACTTT. Protein: CASSQDSVTGTPLHF.

CDR3 loop: CASGRGQGGDTQYF. The CDR3, as DNA: TGTGCTAGTGGCCGAGGACAGGGTGGAGATACGCAGTATTTT. V gene TRBV12-5 combines with J gene TRBJ2-3, with 8 positions matching TRBD1. The CDR3 loop spans 14 amino acids. From germline, CDR1 is LGHNT and CDR2 FRNRAP. V was clipped by 6 bases and J by 5 bases; unmatched bases: 7.

The DNA of the CDR3 is TGTGCCAGCACAAAGCGGACAGGGGGGGCAGATACGCAGTATTTT. As protein: CASTKRTGGADTQYF. V gene TRBV28 combines with J gene TRBJ2-3; 10 nucleotides align to TRBD1. The CDR3 is made up of 15 amino acids. With V trimmed by 7 bases and J by 4 bases, 8 bases remained unmatched. Germline CDR1 and CDR2: MDHEN and SYDVKM.

This clone was found many times. The J gene is TRBJ2-4, the V gene TRBV19; the D gene is possibly TRBD1 (5 bases). Germline values: CDR1 LNHDA, CDR2 SQIVND (reference sequence). Trimming removed 3 bases from V and 7 bases from J, with 13 bases in between. The CDR3 runs to 14 residues. The CDR3 reads CASSIKGIGNIQYF. The CDR3 coding sequence is TGTGCCAGTAGTATCAAGGGGATTGGGAACATTCAGTACTTC. Full variable domain (remainder filled in from reference TRBV19 and TRBJ2-4): DGGITQSPKYLFRKEGQNVTLSCEQNLNHDAMYWYRQDPGQGLRLIYYSQIVNDFQKGDIAEGYSVSREKKESFPLTVTSAQKNPTAFYLCASSIKGIGNIQYFGAGTRLSVL.

The chain recombines TRBV7-2 with TRBJ2-7, with 7 bases fitting TRBD1. There are 12 residues in the CDR3. The germline V gene has CDR1 SGHTA and CDR2 FQGNSA. V lost 5 bases, J lost 5 bases, and 3 bases stayed unmatched. DNA for the CDR3: TGTGCCAGCAGCCGGGACAGACACGAGCAGTACTTC. Protein: CASSRDRHEQYF.